This T cell receptor (beta chain) was found in a study of T cell responses to AZD1222 COVID-19 vaccine (dated by TCRdb to the early 2020s). In the study overall: AZD1222 recipients given second doses at about 4 weeks or at about 12 weeks were pooled, since spike-specific TCR depth and breadth were not found to differ between the two schedules. TCR sequencing was performed for 230 to 250 trial participants, of whom approximately 200 were given two doses of AZD1222 and around 25 were given two doses of MenACWY control vaccine. Trial participants were enrolled into age subgroups of 18-55, 56-69 and 70-plus years, which contained about 160, 30 and 59 TCR-sequenced participants, respectively. General study outcomes and caveats: Only a handful of AZD1222 recipients were SARS-CoV-2 seropositive at baseline, limiting conclusions about previously exposed vaccinees. The 56-69-year group was small, and its depth increase did not reach significance, likely because of low power. The whole spike protein was spanned by vaccine-associated CD4 TCRs, and dominant responses were seen in regions 160-218 and 743-854. Spike-specific TCR breadth and depth rose significantly after two AZD1222 doses compared with day 0 and with MenACWY recipients. Reportedly, close to half of the unique spike-specific TCRs recognized epitopes lying outside the regions that are mutated in the B.1.351 and B.1.1.7 variants. No day 14 peak-response samples were available, so repertoires were characterized only after the peak T cell response. Most participants were white British and females outnumbered males, and the authors suggested that clonal diversity may have been underestimated.

With regard to this clone: Its recognized antigen is unknown. There are no base qualities to consult, and no much larger clone falls within one base.

The CDR3 regions of human TCRbeta chains were subjected to immunosequencing. Turning to the authors' computational methods: Repertoire TCRs were matched against a reference library of SARS-CoV-2-specific TCRs generated with the MIRA antigen-specificity platform. Breadth was defined as the fraction of unique TCRs that were SARS-CoV-2-associated. Depth was defined as the fraction of total T cells that were SARS-CoV-2-associated. Using the MIRA data, each spike-specific TCR was assigned both to the spike region to which the TCR was reactive and to a CD4 or CD8 class. Log10-transformed breadth and depth values were compared by one-way ANOVA with Sidak's multiple comparisons tests. Imported from immuneACCESS, the table was reduced by TCRdb to in-frame sequences with V and J called. These copies leave out some clones; in studies compared against another copy, an unresolved V gene accounts for under half, and the cause of the remainder is not known. V and J calls and clone size follow that table, whereas D and trimming were derived from the DNA. In this sample the table shows 150,000 or so clones, about 92% of which occur a single time. 0.7% to 0.9% of the sample is in the top ten clones.

For this chain, trimming is 0 bases at the V end and 0 bases at the J end, and the number of junction bases without a gene match is 13. CDR1 and CDR2 (GTSNPN, SVGIG) derive from the germline V gene (reference sequence). Including the terminal cysteine and phenylalanine, the CDR3 comprises 19 residues. The retained sequence is limited to the CDR3, 57 bases, with the frame set at the first base. Per the publication, the time point label means: baseline before first vaccination. Samples from vaccinated people were obtained from the UK trials COV001 and COV002, which included a single-blind randomized controlled phase 2/3 trial of AZD1222 (ChAdOx1 nCoV-19) in healthy adults. Trial participant PBMC samples were collected at day 0 and day 28 after the second dose for TCRbeta chain sequencing.

This TCR was recovered from an adult in good health. The material sequenced was peripheral blood, taken on day 0 of AZD1222 vaccination. The sequence is built from TRBV30 and TRBJ1-1, with 10 middle bases fitting TRBD1. The nucleotide sequence is TGTGCCTGGAGTGTACATCCGGGACAGGGGCGATTCATGAACACTGAAGCTTTCTTT. It translates to CAWSVHPGQGRFMNTEAFF.